This T cell receptor beta chain was sequenced in a study of T cell repertoires in cytomegalovirus infection. Study-level background: Public TCR beta signatures marked donors with CMV infection and the matching HLA.

The CDR3 contains 14 residues. Unmatched junction bases numbered 11, after V lost 6 bases and J lost 11 bases. The germline gives CDR1 WSHSY, CDR2 SAAADI. A note on this clonotype: No antigen is known for it.

TCRdb re-derived calls from the reads in MiXCR, one entry per CDR3 protein. In the table there are hundreds of thousands of distinct CDR3 sequences, about 28% of which are singletons. The TCR originated in a human donor in good health (CMV status not recorded). Some clones in this sample may be carry-over from other donors' samples. V and J are TRBV10-2 and TRBJ1-2; 11 nucleotides match TRBD1. Specimen: cultured PBMCs, collected from culture after CMV antigen stimulation. Written as DNA, the CDR3 is TGCGCCAGCAGCAGGGACAGGGGGTCGTCTTGGTACACCTTC. Its protein is CASSRDRGSSWYTF.